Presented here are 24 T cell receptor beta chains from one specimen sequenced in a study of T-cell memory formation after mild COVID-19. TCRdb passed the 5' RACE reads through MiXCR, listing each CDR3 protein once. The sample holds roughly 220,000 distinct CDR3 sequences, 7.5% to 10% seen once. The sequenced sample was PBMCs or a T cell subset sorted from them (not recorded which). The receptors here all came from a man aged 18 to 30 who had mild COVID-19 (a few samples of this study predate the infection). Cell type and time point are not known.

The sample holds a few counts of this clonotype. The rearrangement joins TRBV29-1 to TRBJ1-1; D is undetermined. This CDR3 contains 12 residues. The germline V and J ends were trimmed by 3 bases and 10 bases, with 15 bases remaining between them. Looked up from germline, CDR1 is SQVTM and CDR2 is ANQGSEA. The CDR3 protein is CSVDSSLRVAFF. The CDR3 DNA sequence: TGCAGCGTTGACAGCAGCCTCCGGGTAGCTTTCTTT.

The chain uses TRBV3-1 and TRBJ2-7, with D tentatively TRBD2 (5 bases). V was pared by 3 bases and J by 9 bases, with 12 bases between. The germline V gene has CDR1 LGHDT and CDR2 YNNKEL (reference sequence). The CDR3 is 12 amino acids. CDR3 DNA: TGTGCCAGCAGCCAGACCCGGGATCGGCAGTACTTC. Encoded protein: CASSQTRDRQYF.

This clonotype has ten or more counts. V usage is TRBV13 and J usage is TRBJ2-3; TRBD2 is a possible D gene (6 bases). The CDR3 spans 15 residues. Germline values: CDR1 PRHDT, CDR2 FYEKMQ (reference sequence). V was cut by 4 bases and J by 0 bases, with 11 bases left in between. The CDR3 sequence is CASSSLAGSTDTQYF. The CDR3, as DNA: TGTGCCAGCAGCTCCCTGGCGGGGAGCACAGATACGCAGTATTTT.

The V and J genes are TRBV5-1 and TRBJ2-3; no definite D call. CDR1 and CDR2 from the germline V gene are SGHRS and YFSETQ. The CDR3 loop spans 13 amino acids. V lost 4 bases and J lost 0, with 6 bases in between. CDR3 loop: CASSPQSTDTQYF. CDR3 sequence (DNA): TGCGCCAGCAGCCCCCAGAGCACAGATACGCAGTATTTT.

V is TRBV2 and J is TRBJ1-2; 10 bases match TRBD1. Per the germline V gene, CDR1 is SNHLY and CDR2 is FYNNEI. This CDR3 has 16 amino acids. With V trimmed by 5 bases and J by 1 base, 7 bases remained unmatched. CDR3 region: CASSFDRGLGNYGYTF. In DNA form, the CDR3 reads TGTGCCAGCAGTTTCGACAGGGGGCTAGGTAACTATGGCTACACCTTC.

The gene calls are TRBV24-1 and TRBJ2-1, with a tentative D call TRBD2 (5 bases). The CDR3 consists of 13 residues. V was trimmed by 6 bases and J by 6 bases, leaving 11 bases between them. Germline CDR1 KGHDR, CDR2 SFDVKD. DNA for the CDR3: TGTGCCACCAGTCCAGCGGCGGGCAATGAGCAGTTCTTC. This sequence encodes CATSPAAGNEQFF.

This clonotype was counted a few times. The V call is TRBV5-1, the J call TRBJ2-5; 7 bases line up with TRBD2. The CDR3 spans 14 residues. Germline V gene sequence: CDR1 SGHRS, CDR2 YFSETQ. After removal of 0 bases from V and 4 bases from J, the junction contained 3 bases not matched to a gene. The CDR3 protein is CASSLVPGGETQYF. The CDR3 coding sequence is TGCGCCAGCAGCTTGGTTCCGGGAGGAGAGACCCAGTACTTC.

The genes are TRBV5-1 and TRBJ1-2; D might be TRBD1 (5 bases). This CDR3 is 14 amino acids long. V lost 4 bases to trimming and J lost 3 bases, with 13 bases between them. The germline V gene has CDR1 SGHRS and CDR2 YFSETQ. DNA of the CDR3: TGCGCCAGCAGCCGCCGGTCCAGGGACTATGGCTACACCTTC. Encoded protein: CASSRRSRDYGYTF.

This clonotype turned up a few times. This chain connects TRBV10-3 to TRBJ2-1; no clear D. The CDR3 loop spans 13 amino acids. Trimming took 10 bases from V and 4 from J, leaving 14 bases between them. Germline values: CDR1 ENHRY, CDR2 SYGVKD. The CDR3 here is CATLTPLYNEQFF. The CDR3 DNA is TGTGCCACGCTCACCCCACTATACAATGAGCAGTTCTTC.

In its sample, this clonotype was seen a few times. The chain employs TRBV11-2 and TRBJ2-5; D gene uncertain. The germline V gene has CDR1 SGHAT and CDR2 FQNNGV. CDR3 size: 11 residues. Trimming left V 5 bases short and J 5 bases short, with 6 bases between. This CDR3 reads CASSHRETQYF. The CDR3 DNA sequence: TGTGCCAGCAGCCACCGGGAGACCCAGTACTTC.

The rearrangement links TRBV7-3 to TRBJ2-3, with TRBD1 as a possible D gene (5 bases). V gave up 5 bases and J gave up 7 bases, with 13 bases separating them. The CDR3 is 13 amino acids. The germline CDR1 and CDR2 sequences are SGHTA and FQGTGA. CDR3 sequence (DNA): TGTGCCAGCAGCGGTCAGGGCCTGAATACGCAGTATTTT. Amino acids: CASSGQGLNTQYF.

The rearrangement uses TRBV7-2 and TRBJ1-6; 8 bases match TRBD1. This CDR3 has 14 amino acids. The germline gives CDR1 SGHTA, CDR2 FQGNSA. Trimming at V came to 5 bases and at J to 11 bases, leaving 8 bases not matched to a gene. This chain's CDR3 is CASSTDRVNTPLHF. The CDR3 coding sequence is TGTGCCAGCAGCACGGACAGGGTCAATACACCCCTCCACTTT.

CDR3 in DNA: TGTGCCAGCAGGCTAGTGGATGAGCAGTTCTTC. This encodes CASRLVDEQFF. The genes are TRBV12-3 or TRBV12-4 and TRBJ2-1, with unresolved D. The ends were cut back, 6 bases at V and 8 bases at J, with 8 bases in the middle. CDR3 length: 11 residues.

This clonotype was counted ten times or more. The CDR3 region is CASSRDESGGTEAFF. The CDR3 DNA reads as TGCGCCAGCAGCAGGGATGAGTCAGGGGGCACTGAAGCTTTCTTT. V is TRBV5-1 and J is TRBJ1-1; 7 bases fit TRBD1. Looked up from germline, CDR1 is SGHRS and CDR2 is YFSETQ. CDR3 length equals 15 residues. The V gene end was trimmed by 4 bases and the J gene end by 4 bases; junction bases not matched to a gene: 10. Using reference TRBV5-1 and TRBJ1-1 for the parts outside the CDR3, the full variable domain is KAGVTQTPRYLIKTRGQQVTLSCSPISGHRSVSWYQQTPGQGLQFLFEYFSETQRNKGNFPGRFSGRQFSNSRSEMNVSTLELGDSALYLCASSRDESGGTEAFFGQGTRLTVV.

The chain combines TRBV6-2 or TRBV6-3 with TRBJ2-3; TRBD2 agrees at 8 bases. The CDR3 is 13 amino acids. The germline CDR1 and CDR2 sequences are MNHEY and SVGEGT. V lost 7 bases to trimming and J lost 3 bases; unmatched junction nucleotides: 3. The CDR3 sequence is CASIRGGTDTQYF. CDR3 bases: TGTGCCAGCATTCGGGGGGGGACAGATACGCAGTATTTT.

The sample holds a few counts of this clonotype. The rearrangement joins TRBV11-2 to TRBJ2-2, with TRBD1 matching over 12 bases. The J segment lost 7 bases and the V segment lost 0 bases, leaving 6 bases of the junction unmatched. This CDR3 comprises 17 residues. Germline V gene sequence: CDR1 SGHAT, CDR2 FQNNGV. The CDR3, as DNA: TGTGCCAGCAGCTTAGAGCCGGGACAGGGGGCACGCGGGGAGCTGTTTTTT. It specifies CASSLEPGQGARGELFF.

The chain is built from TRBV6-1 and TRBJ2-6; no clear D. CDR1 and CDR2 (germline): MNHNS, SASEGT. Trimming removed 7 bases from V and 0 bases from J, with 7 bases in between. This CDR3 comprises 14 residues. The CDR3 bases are TGTGCCAGCATTCCGGTCTCTGGGGCCAACGTCCTGACTTTC. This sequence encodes CASIPVSGANVLTF.

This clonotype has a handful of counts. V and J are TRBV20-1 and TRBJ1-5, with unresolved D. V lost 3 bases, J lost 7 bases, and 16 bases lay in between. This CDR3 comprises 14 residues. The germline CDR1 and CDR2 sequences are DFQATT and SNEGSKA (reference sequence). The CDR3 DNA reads TGCAGTGCTAGTCAACCGGATCTTTACCAGCCCCAGCATTTT. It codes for CSASQPDLYQPQHF.

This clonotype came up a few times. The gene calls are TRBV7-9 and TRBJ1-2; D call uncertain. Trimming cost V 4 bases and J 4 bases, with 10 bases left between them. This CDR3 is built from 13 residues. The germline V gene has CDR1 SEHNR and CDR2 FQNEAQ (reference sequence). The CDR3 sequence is CASSSRGLYGYTF. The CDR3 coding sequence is TGTGCCAGCAGCTCCAGAGGCCTCTATGGCTACACCTTC. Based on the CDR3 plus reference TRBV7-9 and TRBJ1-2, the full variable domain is DTGVSQNPRHKITKRGQNVTFRCDPISEHNRLYWYRQTLGQGPEFLTYFQNEAQLEKSRLLSDRFSAERPKGSFSTLEIQRTEQGDSAMYLCASSSRGLYGYTFGSGTRLTVV.

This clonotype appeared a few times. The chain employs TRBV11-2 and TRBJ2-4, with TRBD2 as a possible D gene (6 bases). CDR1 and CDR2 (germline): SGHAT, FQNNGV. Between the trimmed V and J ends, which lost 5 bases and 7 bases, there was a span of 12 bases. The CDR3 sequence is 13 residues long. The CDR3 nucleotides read TGTGCCAGCAGCCCCAGGAGGGGCAACATTCAGTACTTC. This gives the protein CASSPRRGNIQYF.

CDR3 DNA sequence: TGTGCCAGCAGCCGACATTTTGAGCAGTTCTTC. Protein product: CASSRHFEQFF. The chain links TRBV14 to TRBJ2-1; the D is unclear. Between the trimmed V and J ends, which lost 4 bases and 9 bases, there was a span of 7 bases. Germline loops: CDR1 SGHDN, CDR2 FVKESK. CDR3 length: 11 amino acids.

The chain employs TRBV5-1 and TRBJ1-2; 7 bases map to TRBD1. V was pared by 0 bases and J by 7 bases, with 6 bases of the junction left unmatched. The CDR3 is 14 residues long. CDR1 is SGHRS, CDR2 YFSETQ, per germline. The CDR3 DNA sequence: TGCGCCAGCAGCTTGGACAGGGGAAGTGGTGGCTACACCTTC. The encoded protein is CASSLDRGSGGYTF. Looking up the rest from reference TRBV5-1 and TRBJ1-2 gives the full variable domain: KAGVTQTPRYLIKTRGQQVTLSCSPISGHRSVSWYQQTPGQGLQFLFEYFSETQRNKGNFPGRFSGRQFSNSRSEMNVSTLELGDSALYLCASSLDRGSGGYTFGSGTRLTVV.

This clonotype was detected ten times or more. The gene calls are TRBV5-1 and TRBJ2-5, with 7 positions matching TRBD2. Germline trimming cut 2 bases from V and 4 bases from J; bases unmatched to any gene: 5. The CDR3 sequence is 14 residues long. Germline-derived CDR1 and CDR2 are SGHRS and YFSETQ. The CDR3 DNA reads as TGCGCCAGCAGCTTTGGGGAGGGAAGAGAGACCCAGTACTTC. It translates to CASSFGEGRETQYF.

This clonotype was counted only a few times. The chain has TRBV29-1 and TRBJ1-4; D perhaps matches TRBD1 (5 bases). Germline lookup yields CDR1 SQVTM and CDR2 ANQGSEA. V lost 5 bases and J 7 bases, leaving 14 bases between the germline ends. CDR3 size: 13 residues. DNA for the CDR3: TGCAGCGTTTCCCGGGGGAGCGGTGAAAAACTGTTTTTT. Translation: CSVSRGSGEKLFF.